The text below deals with one TCR beta chain. A few counts support this clone. Its target antigen remains unknown. The input lacks base qualities; no much larger clone sits a single base away. The entire isolated RNA was reverse transcribed using the High Capacity cDNA Reverse Transcription Kit, and thus expressed TCRB transcripts were sequenced. Deep immunoSEQ sequencing was performed on naive, central memory and regulatory T cell samples, with an average of around 3.4 million total reads per sample. After sorted cells were lysed in RLT buffer, RNA was extracted with DNase-treated RNeasy Micro or Mini kits, with the choice depending on cell number. Each cell subset was processed on its own to prevent cross-contamination, while patient and healthy donor samples were processed together. The immunoSEQ multiplex PCR was used to amplify TCRB sequences from cDNA, generating 87-bp fragments that spanned the CDR3 region. Amplicons were sequenced on the Illumina HiSeq platform. Per the original workflow: PCR bias was corrected computationally using synthetic template baselines, and reads within Hamming distance 2 were collapsed, with unmergeable singletons discarded. Reads were aligned against IMGT to assign V, D and J genes, CDR3 length and insertions or deletions at six rearrangement sites. Within each subset, clonotype counts were normalized to the number of sorted cells before true diversity and Gini coefficients were calculated with the tcR R package. Repertoire sharing was quantified using the overlap coefficient calculated on TCRB nucleotide sequences. Out-of-frame TCRB sequences from naive cells were analyzed as a proxy for the pre-selection repertoire. The immuneACCESS repertoire file appears here via TCRdb, limited to in-frame rearrangements. These files lack a portion of the clones; in checked studies, under half of the deficit traces to unresolved V genes, and the cause of the others is not known. For V, J and clone size, that table is used; D and trimming come from the DNA. For this sample there are 680,000 or so clones; roughly 16% appear just once. The ten top clones hold about 0.087% of the sample.

Via the germline V gene (reference sequence), CDR1 is GTSNPN and CDR2 SVGIG. There are 10 amino acids in the CDR3, from cysteine to phenylalanine inclusive. The only DNA kept is the CDR3, 30 bases in frame from the first base. V lost 5 bases and J lost 9 bases; the stretch between them is 10 bases long. This sample was included in a study of beta chain features in type 1 diabetes (dated by TCRdb to 2017 to 2018). Regarding the complete study: Mean age, gender distribution, total cell number and subset yield did not differ between patients and healthy donors. A total of around 110,000,000 sorted cells were examined across all samples, and RNA yield correlated strongly with the number of cells per subset. In the study, recently diagnosed type 1 diabetes patients and matched healthy donors were compared on the TCRB repertoires of their sorted circulating CD4+ T cell subsets. Regulatory and stem cell-like memory subsets were obtained from only 8 patients and roughly eight healthy donors, while naive and central memory subsets were obtained from all 28 donors.

The study at large found these results: PCR might favor shorter templates, but patient and control samples were amplified and corrected together, so any skew would affect both groups equally. The naive, central memory and regulatory TCRB repertoires appeared to resemble one another more closely among patients than among healthy donors. At VDJ recombination sites, type 1 diabetes patients had fewer insertions and more deleted nucleotides, which implies abnormalities in thymic rearrangement. Because cDNA was sequenced instead of genomic DNA, activated cells with high expression could be over-represented, although the groups did not differ in activation or CD3 levels. HLA sub-analyses involved small numbers of individuals, so any influence of HLA type on TCRB rearrangement remained unresolved. Type 1 diabetes patients showed a moderate but significant shortening of TCRB CDR3 length in all four CD4+ subsets.

A single peripheral blood draw of around 120 mL on average was collected from each donor into heparinised tubes. Using a panel that included CD45RO, CCR7, CD25, CD127, CD95 and CD27, naive, central memory, regulatory and stem cell-like memory CD4+ T cells were sorted on a BD FACSAria II. Every sorted population had a purity above 98%. PBMCs were isolated right away by Lymphoprep density gradient centrifugation and were stained directly, without culture. So that batch effects would be minimized, each experiment stained and sorted samples in pairs, pairing one healthy donor with one patient. Material for sequencing was naive CD4+ T cells from blood. In the paper's terms, the cell subset or site label means: true naive CD4+ T cells. The rearranged chain carries TRBV30 and TRBJ2-5, with the D gene call left open. This receptor was identified in a man aged 18 to 29 in good health. The bases read TGTGCCTGGGGTTTCGGTCCCCAGTACTTC. Translated, this is CAWGFGPQYF.